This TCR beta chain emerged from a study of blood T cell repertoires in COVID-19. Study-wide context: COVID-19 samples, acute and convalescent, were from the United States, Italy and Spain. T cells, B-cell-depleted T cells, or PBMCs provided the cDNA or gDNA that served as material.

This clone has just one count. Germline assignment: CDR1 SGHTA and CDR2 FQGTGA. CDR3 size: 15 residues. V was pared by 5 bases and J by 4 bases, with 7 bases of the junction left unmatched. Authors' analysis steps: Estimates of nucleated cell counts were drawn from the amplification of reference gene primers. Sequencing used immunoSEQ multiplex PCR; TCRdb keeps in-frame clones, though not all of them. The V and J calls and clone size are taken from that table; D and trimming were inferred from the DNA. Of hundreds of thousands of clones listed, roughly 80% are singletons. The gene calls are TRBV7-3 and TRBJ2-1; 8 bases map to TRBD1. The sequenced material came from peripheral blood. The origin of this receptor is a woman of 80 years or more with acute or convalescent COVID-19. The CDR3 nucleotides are TGTGCCAGCAGCCGCGACAGGGGCCCTTACAATGAGCAGTTCTTC. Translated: CASSRDRGPYNEQFF.